The clone carrying this T cell receptor (beta chain) showed up just once. Its target is unknown. This sample was included in a study of OX40 agonist ivuxolimab in advanced cancers. About the research overall: Ivuxolimab doses were 0.01, 0.1, 0.3, 1.5, 3 or 10 mg/kg every 2 weeks. Three patients got partial responses; one had hepatocellular carcinoma and two had cutaneous melanoma. General study findings and limits: The study did not work out the antigen specificity of the expanded peripheral T cells. At 0.1 to 3.0 mg/kg, clonal expansion of CD4+ and CD8+ blood T cells had occurred by week 6.

Using immunoSEQ multiplex PCR, the repertoire was profiled, and TCRdb retains in-frame clones only, with some absent. The sample contains tens of thousands of clones, over 75% of which appear only once. Trimming stripped 4 bases from V and 5 bases from J, with 2 bases between. Germline CDR1 is MGHRA and CDR2 is YSYEKL. The CDR3 has 11 amino acids. This TCR was sampled from an adult with an advanced solid tumor such as melanoma, head and neck, liver or kidney cancer. The source material was CD4+ or CD8+ T cells sorted from blood, sampled in a trial of the OX40 agonist ivuxolimab. The chain links TRBV4-1 to TRBJ2-2; D is ambiguous. DNA of the CDR3: TGCGCCAGCAGCCGGACCGGGGAGCTGTTTTTT. The encoded protein is CASSRTGELFF.